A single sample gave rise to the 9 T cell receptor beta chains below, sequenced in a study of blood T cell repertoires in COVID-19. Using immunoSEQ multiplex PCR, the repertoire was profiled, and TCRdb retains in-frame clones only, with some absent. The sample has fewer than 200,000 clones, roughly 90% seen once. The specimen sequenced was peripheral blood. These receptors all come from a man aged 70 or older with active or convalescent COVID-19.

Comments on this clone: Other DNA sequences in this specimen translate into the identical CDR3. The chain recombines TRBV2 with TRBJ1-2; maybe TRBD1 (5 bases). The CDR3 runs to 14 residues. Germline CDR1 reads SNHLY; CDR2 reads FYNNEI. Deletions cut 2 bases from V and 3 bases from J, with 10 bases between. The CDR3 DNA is TGTGCCAGCAGTGAACAGGGATCGGACTATGGCTACACCTTC. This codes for CASSEQGSDYGYTF.

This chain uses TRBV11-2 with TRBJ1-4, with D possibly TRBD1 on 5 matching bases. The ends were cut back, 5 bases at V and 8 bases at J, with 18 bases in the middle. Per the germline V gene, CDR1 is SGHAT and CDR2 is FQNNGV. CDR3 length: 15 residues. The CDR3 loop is CASSRQRLQGEKLFF. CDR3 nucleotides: TGTGCCAGCAGCCGACAGCGTTTGCAGGGCGAAAAACTGTTTTTT.

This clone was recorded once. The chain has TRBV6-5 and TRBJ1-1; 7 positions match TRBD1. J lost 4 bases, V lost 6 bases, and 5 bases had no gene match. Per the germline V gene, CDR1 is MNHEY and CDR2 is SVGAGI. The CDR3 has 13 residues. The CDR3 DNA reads TGTGCCAGCAGCACGGACAGGCCCACTGAAGCTTTCTTT. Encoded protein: CASSTDRPTEAFF.

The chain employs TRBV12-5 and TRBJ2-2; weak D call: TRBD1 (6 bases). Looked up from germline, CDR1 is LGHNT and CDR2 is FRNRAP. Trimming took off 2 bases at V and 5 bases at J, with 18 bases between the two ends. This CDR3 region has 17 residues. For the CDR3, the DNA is TGTGCTAGTGGTTTGAGCACAGGGCCCAGAAATACCGGGGAGCTGTTTTTT. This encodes CASGLSTGPRNTGELFF.

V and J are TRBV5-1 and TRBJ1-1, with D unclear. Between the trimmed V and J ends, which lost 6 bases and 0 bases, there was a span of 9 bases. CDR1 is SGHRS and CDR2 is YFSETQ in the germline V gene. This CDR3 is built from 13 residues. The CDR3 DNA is TGCGCCAGCATGAAGGGAGTGAACACTGAAGCTTTCTTT. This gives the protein CASMKGVNTEAFF.

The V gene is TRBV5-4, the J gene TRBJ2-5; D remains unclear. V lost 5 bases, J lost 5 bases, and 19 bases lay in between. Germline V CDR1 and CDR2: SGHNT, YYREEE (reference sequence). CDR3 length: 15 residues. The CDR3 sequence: CASSLGGRVGETQYF. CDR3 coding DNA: TGTGCCAGCAGTCTCGGTGGTAGAGTCGGGGAGACCCAGTACTTC.

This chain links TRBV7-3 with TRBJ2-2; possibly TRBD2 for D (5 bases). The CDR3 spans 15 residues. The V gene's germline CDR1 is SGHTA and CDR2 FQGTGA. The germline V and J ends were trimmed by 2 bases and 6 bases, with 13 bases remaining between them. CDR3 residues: CASSLEGSRAGELFF. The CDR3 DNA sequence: TGTGCCAGCAGCTTAGAAGGGAGTAGGGCCGGGGAGCTGTTTTTT. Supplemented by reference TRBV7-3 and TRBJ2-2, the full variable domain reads GAGVSQTPSNKVTEKGKYVELRCDPISGHTALYWYRQSLGQGPEFLIYFQGTGAADDSGLPNDRFFAVRPEGSVSTLKIQRTERGDSAVYLCASSLEGSRAGELFFGEGSRLTVL.

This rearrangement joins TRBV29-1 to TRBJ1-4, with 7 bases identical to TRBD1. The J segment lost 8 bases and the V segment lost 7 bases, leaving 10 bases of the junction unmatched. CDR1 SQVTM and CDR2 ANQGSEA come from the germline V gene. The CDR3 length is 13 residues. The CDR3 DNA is TGCAGCGCCGCCAGGGGGATGAACGAAAAACTGTTTTTT. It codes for CSAARGMNEKLFF.

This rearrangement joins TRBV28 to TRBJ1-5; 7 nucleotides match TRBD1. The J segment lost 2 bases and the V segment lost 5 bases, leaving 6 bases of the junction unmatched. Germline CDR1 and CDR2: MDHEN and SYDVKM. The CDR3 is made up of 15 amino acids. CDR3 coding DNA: TGTGCCAGCAGTCCGACTCAGGGGGGCAATCAGCCCCAGCATTTT. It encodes CASSPTQGGNQPQHF.